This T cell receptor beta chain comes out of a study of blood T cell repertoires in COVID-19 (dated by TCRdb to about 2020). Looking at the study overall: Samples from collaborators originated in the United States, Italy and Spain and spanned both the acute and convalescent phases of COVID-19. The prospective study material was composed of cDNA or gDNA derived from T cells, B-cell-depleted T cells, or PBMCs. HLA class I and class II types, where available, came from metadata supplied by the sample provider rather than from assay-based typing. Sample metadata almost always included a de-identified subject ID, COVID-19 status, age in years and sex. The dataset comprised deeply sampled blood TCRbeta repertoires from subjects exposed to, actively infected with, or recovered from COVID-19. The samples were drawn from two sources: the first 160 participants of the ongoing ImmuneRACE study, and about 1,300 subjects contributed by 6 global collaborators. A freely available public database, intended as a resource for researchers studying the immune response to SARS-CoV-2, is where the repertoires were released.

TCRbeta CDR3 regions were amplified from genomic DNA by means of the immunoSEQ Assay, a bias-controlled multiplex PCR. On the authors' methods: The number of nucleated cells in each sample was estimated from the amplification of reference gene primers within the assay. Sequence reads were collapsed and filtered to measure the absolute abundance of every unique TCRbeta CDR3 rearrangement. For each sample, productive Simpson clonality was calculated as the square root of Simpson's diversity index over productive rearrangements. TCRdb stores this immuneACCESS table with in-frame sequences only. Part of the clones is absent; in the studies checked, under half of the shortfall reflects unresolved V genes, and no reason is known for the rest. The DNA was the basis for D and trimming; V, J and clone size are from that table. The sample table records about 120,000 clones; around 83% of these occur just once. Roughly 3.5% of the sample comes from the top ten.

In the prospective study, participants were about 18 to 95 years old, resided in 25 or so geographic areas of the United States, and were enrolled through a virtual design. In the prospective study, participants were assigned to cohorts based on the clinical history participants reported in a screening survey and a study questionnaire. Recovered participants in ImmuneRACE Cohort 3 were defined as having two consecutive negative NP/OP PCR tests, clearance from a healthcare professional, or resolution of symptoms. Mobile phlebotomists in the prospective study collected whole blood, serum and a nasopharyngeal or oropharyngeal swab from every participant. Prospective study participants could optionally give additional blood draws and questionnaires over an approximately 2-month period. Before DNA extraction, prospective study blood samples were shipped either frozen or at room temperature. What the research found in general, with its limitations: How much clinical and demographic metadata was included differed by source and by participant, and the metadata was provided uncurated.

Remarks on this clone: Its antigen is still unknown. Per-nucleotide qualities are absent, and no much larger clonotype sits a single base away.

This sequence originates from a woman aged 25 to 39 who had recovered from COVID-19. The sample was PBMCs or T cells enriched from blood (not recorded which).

The DNA sequence is as follows: TGCGCCAGCAGCCAAGATAGAGGGGGCCATCAGCCCCAGCATTTT. Its amino acids are CASSQDRGGHQPQHF. The rearranged chain carries TRBV4-1 and TRBJ1-5; TRBD1 fits 7 bases in the junction. As encoded in the germline V gene, CDR1 is MGHRA while CDR2 is YSYEKL. Trimmed from V: 0 bases; trimmed from J: 5 bases; junction bases lacking a gene match: 4. Spanning cysteine to phenylalanine, the CDR3 consists of 15 amino acids. The read is trimmed to its CDR3 DNA, 45 bases read in frame from base 1.